This T cell receptor (beta chain) derives from a study of blood T cell repertoires in COVID-19. Here immunoSEQ multiplex PCR was the method, and the copy in TCRdb shows in-frame clones only, minus some. Altogether over 350,000 clones are present, around nine tenths being singletons, with the ten largest covering around 4.5%. V trimming: 6 bases; J trimming: 8 bases; junction bases outside the gene matches: 8. The CDR3 length is 14 residues. CDR1 and CDR2 from the germline V gene are LGHNA and YNFKEQ. The gene calls are TRBV4-2 and TRBJ1-4; 8 bases map to TRBD1. The clonotype originates from a woman younger than 45 with acute or convalescent COVID-19. Sequenced input: peripheral blood. CDR3 in DNA: TGTGCCAGCAGTCTGGACAGGGTGGGGGAAAAACTGTTTTTT. This gives the protein CASSLDRVGEKLFF.